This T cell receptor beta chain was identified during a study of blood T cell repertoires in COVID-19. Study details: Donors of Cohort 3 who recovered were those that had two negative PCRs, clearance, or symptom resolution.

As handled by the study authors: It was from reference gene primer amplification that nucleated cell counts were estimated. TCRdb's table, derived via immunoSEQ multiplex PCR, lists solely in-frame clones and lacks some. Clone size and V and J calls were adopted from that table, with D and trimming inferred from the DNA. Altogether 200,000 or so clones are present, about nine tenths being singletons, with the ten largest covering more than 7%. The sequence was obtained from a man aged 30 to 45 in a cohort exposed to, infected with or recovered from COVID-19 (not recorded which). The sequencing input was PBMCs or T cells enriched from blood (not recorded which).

The CDR3 sequence is CASRLEQGSSSGGYTF. DNA of the CDR3: TGTGCCAGCAGGTTGGAGCAGGGGTCCTCCTCGGGTGGCTACACCTTC. This chain links TRBV28 with TRBJ1-2, with a tentative D call TRBD1 (6 bases). The germline V gene has CDR1 MDHEN and CDR2 SYDVKM. Trimming took off 6 bases at V and 7 bases at J, with 24 bases between the two ends. This CDR3 comprises 16 residues.